This TCR beta chain was obtained from a study of control samples from healthy donors and cancer patients. Germline CDR1 and CDR2: KGHSH and LQKENI. Trimming removed 4 bases from V and 3 bases from J; junction bases left unmatched: 2. This CDR3 has 13 amino acids. TCRdb keeps only in-frame clones here, not all; method: immunoSEQ multiplex PCR. The sample yields approximately 170,000 clones, about 90% seen once. This receptor was obtained from a woman between 25 and 40 years old in good health. The chain recombines TRBV18 with TRBJ1-1, with TRBD1 identical over 7 bases. Sequences were obtained from blood. The CDR3 DNA follows: TGTGCCAGCTCACAACAGGGGTACACTGAAGCTTTCTTT. Amino acids: CASSQQGYTEAFF.